The entry that follows covers one TCR beta chain sequence. The sample holds many counts of this clonotype. Its antigen is still unknown. No per-base quality is available; no much larger clone lies one base away. From cysteine to phenylalanine, the CDR3 is 16 amino acids long. Left in the record is the CDR3 DNA by itself, 48 bases read in frame from the first base. The junction shows trimming of 6 bases on V and 3 bases on J, and the gene matches do not reach 12 bases of it. According to the germline V gene (reference sequence), CDR1 reads DFQATT and CDR2 reads SNEGSKA. cDNA was synthesized by template-switch 5'RACE using a primer carrying a 10-nucleotide random unique molecular identifier by which each TCR transcript was tagged. Each sequencing run produced over 180 million TCR-beta sequences covering 15-18 subjects. The RNeasy kit was used for extraction of total RNA. The KAPA Real-time Library Amplification kit was used to amplify TCR-beta VDJ regions with primers for the TCR constant region and the 5'RACE anchor. Sample indexes and Illumina adaptors were added in a first PCR, after which library yield was increased in a second PCR. After purification with Ampure beads, the TCR product of roughly 650 bp was size-selected on a 2% E-gel SizeSelection system. Before pooling, library quality was checked on a Bioanalyzer, concentration was measured with Qubit, and libraries were quantified with the Kapa Library Quantification kit. An Illumina HiSeq 2500 sequenced the libraries paired-end 2 x 150 bp. To increase sequence diversity, about 23-30% phiX was spiked into each library pool. The authors processed their data as follows. Quality-filtered reads were processed with the UMI-based MiGEC pipeline, which removed over 75% of raw TCR sequences during error correction. IMGT germline references were used for aligning VDJ genes, and each clonotype was defined as a unique CDR3 amino acid sequence together with its V-J genes. Clonal expansion, Shannon diversity and CDR3 relatedness (CalcPairwiseDistances, ClusterSamples) were evaluated with VDJtools, and phylogenetic trees were built with CLCbio workbench. Clones with at least 8 unique UMIs were defined as expanded, with this threshold being based on coefficient-of-variation modelling across technical triplicates. The raw public data were reprocessed by TCRdb itself: fastp quality trimming at Q25, MiXCR clonotype calling, in-frame beta chains only. Entries that share a CDR3 protein sequence are merged under the most common genes and DNA. V and J calls and clone size were set by TCRdb, not the authors. The sample contains some 120,000 distinct CDR3 sequences, more than 2.5% of them found a single time. Around 1.4% of the sample comes from the top ten.

The sample originates from a study of neurological immune-mediated disorders (dated by TCRdb to the late 2010s). Concerning the study at large: Among the roughly 34 multiple sclerosis patients, relapsing-remitting MS was present in some 31 and secondary progressive MS was present in 3. The study compared peripheral blood TCR-beta repertoires of HTLV-I-associated myelopathy (HAM/TSP) patients, multiple sclerosis patients and healthy controls using UMI-based sequencing. The approximately 98 TCR-beta libraries included longitudinal samples, technical triplicates and paired sorted CD4+ and CD8+ T-cell subsets alongside PBMC samples. Of the 60 to 70 subjects in the cohort, about 14 were HAM/TSP patients, approximately 34 were multiple sclerosis patients, and 20 were healthy controls.

The study at large found these results: The MS cluster was not associated with any clinical or MRI features, and the authors stated that larger cohorts are needed. TCR clonal expansion was greatest in HAM/TSP patients and smallest in MS patients, who ranked below even healthy controls. In a phylogenetic analysis, the repertoires of 18 out of 34 MS patients fell into a single cluster of related CDR3 sequences, pointing to a possible signature at the repertoire level. Expanded clones from different subjects shared no identical CDR3 amino acid sequences, which suggests that TCR-beta repertoires were private in all groups.

For unsorted PBMC libraries, 2 million PBMCs were used after storage in RNAlater at -80 degrees C until RNA extraction. Multiple sclerosis patients were enrolled in a US clinical protocol evaluating disease progression by magnetic resonance imaging. Peripheral blood was subjected to Ficoll-Hypaque density gradient centrifugation to isolate PBMCs, which were then cryopreserved in liquid nitrogen. Recombination linked TRBV20-1 to TRBJ2-4; 9 middle bases align to TRBD1. The sequencing sample was made of PBMCs. This sequence originates from a woman in her twenties or thirties with multiple sclerosis. The nucleotides read TGCAGTGCGACCACCACAGGGGGCGCTGACAAAAACATTCAGTACTTC. It encodes CSATTTGGADKNIQYF.